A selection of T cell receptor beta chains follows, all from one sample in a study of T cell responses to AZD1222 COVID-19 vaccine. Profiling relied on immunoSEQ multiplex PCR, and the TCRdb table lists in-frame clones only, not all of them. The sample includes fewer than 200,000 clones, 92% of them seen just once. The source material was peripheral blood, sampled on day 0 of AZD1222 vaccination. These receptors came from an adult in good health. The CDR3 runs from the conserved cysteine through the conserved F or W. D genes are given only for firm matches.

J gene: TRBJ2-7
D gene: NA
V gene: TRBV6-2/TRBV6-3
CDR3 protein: CASSSTYEQYF

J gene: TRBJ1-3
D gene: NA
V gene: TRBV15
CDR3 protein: CATSRGWTDRTIYF

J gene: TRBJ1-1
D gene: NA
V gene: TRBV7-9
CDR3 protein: CASSLTGTSNTEAFF

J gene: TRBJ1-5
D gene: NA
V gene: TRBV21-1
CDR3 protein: CASSGPRTEYSNQPQHF

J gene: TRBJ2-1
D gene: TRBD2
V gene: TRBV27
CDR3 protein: CASSLVAGVGNEQFF

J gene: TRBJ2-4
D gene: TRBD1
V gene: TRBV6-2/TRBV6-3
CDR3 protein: CASSYRLGQGTIQYF

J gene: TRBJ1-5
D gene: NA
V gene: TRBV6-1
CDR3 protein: CASSERGINQPQHF

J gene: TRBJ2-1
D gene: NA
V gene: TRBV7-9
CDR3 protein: CASSLDGHNEQFF

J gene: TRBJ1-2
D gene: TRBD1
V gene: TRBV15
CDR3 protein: CATSRDEGTGYGYTF

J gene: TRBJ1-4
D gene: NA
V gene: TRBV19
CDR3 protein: CASSTQGATNEKLFF

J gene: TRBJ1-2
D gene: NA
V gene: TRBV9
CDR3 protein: CASSLDSSGYGYTF

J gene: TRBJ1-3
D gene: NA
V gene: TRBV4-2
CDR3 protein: CASSHAGETAGNTIYF

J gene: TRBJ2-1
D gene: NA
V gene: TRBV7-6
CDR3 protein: CASSRGSGELYNEQFF

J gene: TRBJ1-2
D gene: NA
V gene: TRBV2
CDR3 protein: CASSEQRTNYGYTF

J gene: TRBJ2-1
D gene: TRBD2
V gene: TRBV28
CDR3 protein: CASSVTSGSYNEQFF

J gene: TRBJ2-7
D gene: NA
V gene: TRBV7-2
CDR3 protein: CASSAAKPPYEQYF

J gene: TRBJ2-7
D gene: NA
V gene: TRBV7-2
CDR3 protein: CASSLAGTDSYEQYF

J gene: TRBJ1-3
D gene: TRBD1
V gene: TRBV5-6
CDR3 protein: CASSLDRFTGNTIYF

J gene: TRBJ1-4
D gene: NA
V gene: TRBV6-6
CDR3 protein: CASSPSTDEKLFF

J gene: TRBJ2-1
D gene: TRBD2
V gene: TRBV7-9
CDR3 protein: CASSFSGSGDEQFF

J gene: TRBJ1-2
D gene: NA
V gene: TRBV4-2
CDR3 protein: CASSQGVPKARDGYTF

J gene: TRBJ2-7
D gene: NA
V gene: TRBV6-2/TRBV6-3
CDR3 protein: CASSYNTHLYEQYF

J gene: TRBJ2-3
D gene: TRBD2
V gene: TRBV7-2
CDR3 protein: CASSLRGLAGSDTQYF

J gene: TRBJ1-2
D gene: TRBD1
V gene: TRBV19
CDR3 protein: CASSVTGTATLWGYTF

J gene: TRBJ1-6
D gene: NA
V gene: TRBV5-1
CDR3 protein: CASSSGWGSPLHF

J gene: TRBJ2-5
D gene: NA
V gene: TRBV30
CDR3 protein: CAWSVQGGGPRETQYF

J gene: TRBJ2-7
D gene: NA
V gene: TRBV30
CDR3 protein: CAWSVHAGQARGYEQYF

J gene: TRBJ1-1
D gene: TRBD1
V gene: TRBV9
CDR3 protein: CASSPHPGQGVNTEAFF

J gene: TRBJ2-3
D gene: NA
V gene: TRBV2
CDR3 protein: CASTRQSASTDTQYF

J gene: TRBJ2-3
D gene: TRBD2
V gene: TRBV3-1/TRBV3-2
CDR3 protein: CASSQLTSNGASDTQYF

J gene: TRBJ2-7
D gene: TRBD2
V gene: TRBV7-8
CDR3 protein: CASSLGLAGAPYEQYF

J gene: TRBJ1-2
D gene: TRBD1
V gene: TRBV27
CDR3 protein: CASSFRQGNGYTF

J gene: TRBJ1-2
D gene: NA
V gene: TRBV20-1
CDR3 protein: CSARAPYGYTF

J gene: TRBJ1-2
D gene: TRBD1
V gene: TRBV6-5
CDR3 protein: CASSYSKTGGYSYTF

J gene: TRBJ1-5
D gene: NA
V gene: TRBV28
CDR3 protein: CASSPDSHSNQPQHF